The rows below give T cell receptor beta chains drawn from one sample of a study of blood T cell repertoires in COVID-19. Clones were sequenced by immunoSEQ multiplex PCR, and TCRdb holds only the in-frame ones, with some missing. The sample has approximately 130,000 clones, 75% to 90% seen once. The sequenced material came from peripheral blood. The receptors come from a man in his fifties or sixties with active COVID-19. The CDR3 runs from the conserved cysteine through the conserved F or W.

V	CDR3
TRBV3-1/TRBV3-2	CASSHAGAAYEQYF
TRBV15	CATSSSKGPYNEQFF
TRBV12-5	CASGPQTGKYF
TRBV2	CASSVQGSNQPQHF
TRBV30	CAWSQYPDSGNTIYF
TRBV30	CAWKLLSTGNTIYF
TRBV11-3	CASSLECSGISYEQYF
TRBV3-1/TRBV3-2	CASSQDRAGEQYF
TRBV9	CASSVDGSNQPQHF
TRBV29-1	CSVEALFTDTQYF
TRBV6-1	CASSENGAVYGYTF
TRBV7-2	CASSRDRGQGNTIYF
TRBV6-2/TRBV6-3	CASSYSPRAPNTEAFF
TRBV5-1	CASSSTPTLLNTGELFF
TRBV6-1	CASSEARAAVRAQYF
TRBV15	CATSRLAGGGWGRTGELFF
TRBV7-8	CASTEAFRGDTQYF
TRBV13	CASTLLGLSSDTQYF
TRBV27	CASSLREGTFYGYTF
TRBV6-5	CASRRDGSNTEAFF
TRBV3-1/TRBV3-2	CASTYTRGLGEQYF
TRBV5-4	CASSLSTDTQYF
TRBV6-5	CASSPGQGYLEFF
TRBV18	CASSPAQGTDTQYF
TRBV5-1	CASSFTSGEFYNEQFF
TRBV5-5	CASSLGVVNQPQHF
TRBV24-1	CATSGGGQVKDEQYF
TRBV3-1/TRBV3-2	CASSQTRLRSPLHF
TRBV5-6	CASSLWGRLLNTEAFF
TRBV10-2	CASSEAGRAGELFF
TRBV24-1	CATTGPRDRGLGEQYF
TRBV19	CASARGQSNQPQHF
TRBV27	CASSLVGQGLLYEQYF
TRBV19	CASSIGWVTGQGPSYEQYF
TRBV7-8	CASSLALGAAQETQYF
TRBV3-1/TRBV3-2	CASSPRANTGELFF
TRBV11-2	CASSSGGSYYNEQFF
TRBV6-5	CASSYGGPLIQYGYTF
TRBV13	CASSLGTEREQFF
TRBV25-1	CASSDNRGRTPLHF
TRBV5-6	CASSPGHVDQETQYF
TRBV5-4	CASSLAGGDTQYF
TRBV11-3	CAVISGELFF
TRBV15	CATSRGTLGGLEQYF
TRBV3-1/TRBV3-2	CASNFAGGGETQYF
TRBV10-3	CAISLVKGTGTGELFF
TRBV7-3	CASSLGPGVNEQFF
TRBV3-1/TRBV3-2	CASSQEVLQGAGKLFF
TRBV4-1	CASSQLRGRTVGEKLFF
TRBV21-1	CASSTWQGASNQPQHF
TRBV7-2	CASSPYSGGTYEQYF
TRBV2	CASSDSAGAEAFF
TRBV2	CASSALRGSNEKLFF
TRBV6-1	CASSKGTGGTGANVLTF
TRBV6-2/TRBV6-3	CASSYGTGAIYGYTF
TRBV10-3	CAISASGGYQETQYF
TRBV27	CASSSKLRGRRIAEAFF
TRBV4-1	CASSQEGGQGSSYNSPLHF
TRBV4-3	CASSQVTGRNTGELFF
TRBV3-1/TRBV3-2	CASSQVGFGEQYF